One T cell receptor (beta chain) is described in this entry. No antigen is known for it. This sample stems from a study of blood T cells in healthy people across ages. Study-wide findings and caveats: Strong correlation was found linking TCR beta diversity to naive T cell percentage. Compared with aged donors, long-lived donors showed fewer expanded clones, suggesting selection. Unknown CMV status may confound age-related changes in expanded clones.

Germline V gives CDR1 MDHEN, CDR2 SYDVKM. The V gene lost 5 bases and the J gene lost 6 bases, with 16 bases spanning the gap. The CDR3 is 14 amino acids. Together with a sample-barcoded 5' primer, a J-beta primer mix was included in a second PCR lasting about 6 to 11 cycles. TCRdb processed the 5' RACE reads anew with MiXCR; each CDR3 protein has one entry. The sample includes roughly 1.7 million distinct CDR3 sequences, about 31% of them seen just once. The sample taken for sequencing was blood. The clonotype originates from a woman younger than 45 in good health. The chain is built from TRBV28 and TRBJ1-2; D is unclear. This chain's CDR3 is CASSLRTLGNGYTF. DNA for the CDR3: TGTGCCAGCAGTCTACGGACGTTGGGCAATGGCTACACCTTC.